The clone carrying this T cell receptor beta chain was recorded many times. No antigen is known for it. Based on clinical symptoms, serum thyroxine and TRAb, thyroid ultrasound and orbital computed tomography, diagnoses were reached. These data are taken from a study of T cells in Graves' hyperthyroidism and ophthalmopathy. Across the study: Blood was drawn when the patient was first diagnosed and still untreated.

Trimming pared 2 bases from V and 4 bases from J, leaving 12 bases between. The CDR3 consists of 14 residues. Per the germline V gene, CDR1 is ENHRY and CDR2 is SYGVKD. Researchers took RNA transcripts and amplified the TCR beta CDR3 regions from them. First-round RT-PCR of the TCR CDR3 relied on the HTBI primer set. TCRdb re-called the multiplex PCR reads through MiXCR, storing one row per CDR3 protein. The profile shows roughly 560,000 distinct CDR3 sequences, roughly 14% of them singletons. Broader study findings: Ophthalmopathy cases were set apart from stable hyperthyroidism by a 13 V-J model. Progression to ophthalmopathy was predicted a median of about six months early.

The rearrangement uses TRBV10-3 and TRBJ2-7, with D possibly being TRBD1 (5 bases). This TCR was sampled from a woman in her 40s with Graves' ophthalmopathy. The sample was blood. The DNA of the CDR3 is TGTGCCATCAGTGAGGGGCAGGGAAATTACGAGCAGTACTTC. Protein product: CAISEGQGNYEQYF.